This T cell receptor beta chain came from a study of T cell responses to AZD1222 COVID-19 vaccine. To note about this clone: Its cognate antigen is unknown.

Study results and limitations: Of the AZD1222 recipients, only five to seven were seropositive at baseline. Targeting of unmutated variant regions was reportedly seen in nearly half of spike-specific TCRs. Among the donors, most were white British and more were female, and clonal diversity was possibly underestimated.

Some clones are missing from TCRdb's copy, which holds only in-frame ones; the method was immunoSEQ multiplex PCR. The repertoire holds 85,000 to 100,000 clones, with about nine tenths as singletons. The germline gives CDR1 SGHRS, CDR2 YFSETQ. The CDR3 has 16 residues. Trimming took off 4 bases at V and 6 bases at J, with 20 bases between the two ends. The sequence derives from an adult in good health. The source material was peripheral blood, sampled on day 0 of AZD1222 vaccination. This rearrangement joins TRBV5-1 to TRBJ2-1; TRBD2 is a possible D gene (6 bases). The DNA for the CDR3 is TGCGCCAGCAGCCCTAGGTGGGGCGGGACTCCCAATGAGCAGTTCTTC. Its translation: CASSPRWGGTPNEQFF. The full variable domain, completed using reference TRBV5-1 and TRBJ2-1, is KAGVTQTPRYLIKTRGQQVTLSCSPISGHRSVSWYQQTPGQGLQFLFEYFSETQRNKGNFPGRFSGRQFSNSRSEMNVSTLELGDSALYLCASSPRWGGTPNEQFFGPGTRLTVL.